A selection of T cell receptor beta chains follows, all from one sample in a study of blood T cell repertoires in COVID-19. The method was immunoSEQ multiplex PCR; TCRdb's version includes in-frame clones alone and lacks a portion of them. The sample lists approximately 170,000 clones; 70% to 90% were seen once. The material sequenced was peripheral blood. These receptors originate from a woman in her fifties or sixties with COVID-19, enrolled during active disease. Both conserved end residues are trimmed from each CDR3. Each record gives: clone size, V gene, J gene, CDR3 protein. Only some rows state a clone size, as once, few, many or a class for expanded clones.

NA	TRBV12-3/TRBV12-4	TRBJ2-1	ASSLGLPEQF
NA	TRBV3-1/TRBV3-2	TRBJ2-1	ASSLRLAGEPHNEQF
NA	TRBV19	TRBJ1-5	ASSIKGINLQH
NA	TRBV11-2	TRBJ1-3	ASSRDRLGNTIY
NA	TRBV29-1	TRBJ2-5	SLTGQRQETQY
NA	TRBV29-1	TRBJ2-3	SVARGDGPDTQY
NA	TRBV7-9	TRBJ1-2	ASSSGLDRGFSGYT
NA	TRBV18	TRBJ1-1	ASSPLQGASTEAF
NA	TRBV10-2	TRBJ2-7	ASSESTMGDSPYEQY
NA	TRBV9	TRBJ2-7	ASSVGREGAYEQY
NA	TRBV2	TRBJ1-1	ASSESRQKNTEAF
NA	TRBV7-9	TRBJ2-7	ASSLEMGLAYEQY
NA	TRBV4-3	TRBJ1-3	ASSRASSGNTIY
NA	TRBV12-5	TRBJ2-3	ASGFEIGTSGDTQY
NA	TRBV9	TRBJ2-4	ASSRGGAAKNIQY
NA	TRBV11-3	TRBJ2-1	ASSLWTRGAEQF
NA	TRBV7-7	TRBJ2-2	ASSLSEWRGRRDTGELF
NA	TRBV2	TRBJ2-2	ASSPRTGELF
NA	TRBV21-1	TRBJ2-4	ASSKKRTSGRVAKNIQY
NA	TRBV24-1	TRBJ1-4	ATSDATGLAEKLF
NA	TRBV27	TRBJ2-1	ASSLSQSGRNSYNEQF
NA	TRBV6-2/TRBV6-3	TRBJ2-3	ASSYSSTEKY
NA	TRBV5-1	TRBJ2-7	ASSLLGPSSSYEQY
NA	TRBV3-1/TRBV3-2	TRBJ1-6	ASSHTVFNSPLH
NA	TRBV12-5	TRBJ2-1	ASGLVLGEASGRTGGNEQF
NA	TRBV5-1	TRBJ2-2	ASSFTGGVGTGELF
NA	TRBV4-3	TRBJ1-3	ASSQGWELGGNTIY
NA	TRBV2	TRBJ1-5	ASSRVRQGNQPQH
NA	TRBV7-9	TRBJ2-7	ASSPGTSGSPAYEQY
NA	TRBV12-5	TRBJ1-4	ASGPPATGDEKLF
few	TRBV19	TRBJ2-3	ASTGLRGNTDTQY
NA	TRBV5-1	TRBJ1-1	ASSLQGAYTEAF
NA	TRBV10-3	TRBJ2-1	AIATSGNNEQF
NA	TRBV6-5	TRBJ2-7	ASKGGDTYEQY
NA	TRBV9	TRBJ2-1	ASSAQGAGPYNEQF
NA	TRBV18	TRBJ1-6	ASSPTGTGDSPLH
NA	TRBV28	TRBJ2-7	ASSLRGFTYEQY
NA	TRBV7-9	TRBJ1-4	ASSSPEPNEKLF
NA	TRBV30	TRBJ1-4	AWSLGFNEKLF
NA	TRBV30	TRBJ1-1	AWSVRTTGARTEAF
NA	TRBV29-1	TRBJ1-2	SVVLVNYGYT
NA	TRBV30	TRBJ2-2	AWRTGLTGELF
NA	TRBV7-9	TRBJ1-4	ASSLSQGEKLF
NA	TRBV3-1/TRBV3-2	TRBJ1-2	ASSQAPGQGARGYT
few	TRBV6-5	TRBJ2-3	ASSTLSGRTDTQY
NA	TRBV21-1	TRBJ2-7	ASSINPPVPSVYEQY
NA	TRBV4-2	TRBJ1-2	ASSQDLAGGFGYT
NA	TRBV28	TRBJ1-5	ASSLRPGNQPQH
NA	TRBV18	TRBJ2-1	ASSATGSSYNEQF
NA	TRBV27	TRBJ2-7	ASSFAHGNPGQGSFPQY
NA	TRBV18	TRBJ1-5	ASSRQGSNQPQH
NA	TRBV3-1/TRBV3-2	TRBJ2-6	ASSPLGSSAYSGANVLT
NA	TRBV2	TRBJ2-1	ASSERASGRYNEQF
NA	TRBV5-8	TRBJ1-1	ARPRRANTEAF
NA	TRBV2	TRBJ1-5	ASSAQGPHQPQH